This T cell receptor (beta chain) was identified in a study of T cell responses to AZD1222 COVID-19 vaccine (dated by TCRdb to 2020 to 2023). Some background on the complete study: TCR sequencing was performed for 230 to 250 trial participants, of whom about 210 were given two doses of AZD1222 and some 25 were given two doses of MenACWY control vaccine. Trial participants were enrolled into age subgroups of 18-55, 56-69 and 70-plus years, which contained approximately 150, 28 and 58 TCR-sequenced participants, respectively. Results and caveats for the whole study, not just this receptor: In the small 56-69-year group, the increase in depth fell short of significance, most likely because of low power. Nearly half of unique spike-specific TCRs reportedly recognized epitopes outside regions mutated in the B.1.351 and B.1.1.7 variants. After two AZD1222 doses, both the breadth and the depth of spike-specific TCRs were significantly higher than at day 0 and than in MenACWY recipients. Because no day 14 peak-response samples were available, repertoires were characterized only after the peak T cell response. Most participants were white British and females outnumbered males, and the authors suggested that clonal diversity may have been underestimated. The vaccine-associated CD4 TCRs covered the entire spike protein, and the dominant responses fell in regions 160-218 and 743-854. Conclusions about previously exposed vaccinees are limited, since just five or six AZD1222 recipients were seropositive for SARS-CoV-2 at baseline.

The time point label corresponds to: about 28 days (+/-7) after the second vaccine dose. AZD1222 recipients with second doses at about 4 weeks or about 12 weeks were pooled, because spike-specific TCR depth and breadth did not differ between schedules. Samples from vaccinated people were obtained from the UK trials COV001 and COV002, which included a single-blind randomized controlled phase 2/3 trial of AZD1222 (ChAdOx1 nCoV-19) in healthy adults. Trial participant PBMC samples were collected at day 0 and day 28 after the second dose for TCRbeta chain sequencing. A word on this clone: The antigen this receptor binds is unknown. Per-nucleotide qualities are absent, and no much larger clonotype sits a single base away.

The CDR3 regions of human TCRbeta chains were subjected to immunosequencing. The original pipeline was this. TCRs in the repertoires were matched against a reference library of SARS-CoV-2-specific TCRs that had been generated with the MIRA antigen-specificity platform. Breadth was defined as the fraction of unique TCRs that were SARS-CoV-2-associated. Depth was defined as the fraction of total T cells that were SARS-CoV-2-associated. Using the MIRA data, each spike-specific TCR was assigned both to the spike region to which the TCR was reactive and to a CD4 or CD8 class. Log10-transformed breadth and depth values were compared by one-way ANOVA with Sidak's multiple comparisons tests. What TCRdb holds here is the immuneACCESS table cut down to in-frame rearrangements. Part of the clones is not present; checked against another copy, under half of the missing clones reflect an unresolved V gene, and the others are unexplained. V, J and clone size are those of that table, while D and trimming were read from the DNA. This sample comprises some 180,000 clones, about nine tenths of them detected only once. Roughly 2% of the sample comes from the top ten.

V has 6 bases trimmed and J has 4 bases trimmed; junction bases matching no gene number 4. Sequences MNHEY (CDR1) and SVGAGI (CDR2) are obtained from the germline V gene. Including cysteine and phenylalanine, the CDR3 has 14 amino acids. This entry keeps only the CDR3 DNA: 42 bases, framed from base 1. This specimen was peripheral blood, taken 28 days after the second AZD1222 dose. The rearranged segments are TRBV6-5 and TRBJ2-7, with 12 central nucleotides matching TRBD1. This clonotype originated in an adult who received the AZD1222 COVID-19 vaccine. Read as DNA, the sequence is TGTGCCAGCAGGCCGGGACAGGGGGCGTACGAGCAGTACTTC. Translated, this gives CASRPGQGAYEQYF.